The sequence of this T cell receptor beta chain was determined in a study of T cell responses to AZD1222 COVID-19 vaccine. General observations from the study: Reportedly, close to half of spike-specific TCRs are directed against unmutated variant regions.

Produced via immunoSEQ multiplex PCR; TCRdb's table is partial and in-frame only. The sample has roughly 120,000 clones; more than 85% are singletons. As regards this clone: The antigen remains unidentified.

This receptor was obtained from an adult who received the AZD1222 COVID-19 vaccine. The material sequenced was peripheral blood, taken 28 days after the second AZD1222 dose.

Here the CDR3 DNA reads TGTGCCACCAGTGGCGTCGGGACTAGCGGGAACAATGAGCAGTTCTTC. Translating it yields CATSGVGTSGNNEQFF. The V and J genes are TRBV24-1 and TRBJ2-1; TRBD2 aligns across 13 bases. The CDR3 extends over 16 amino acids. The germline gives CDR1 KGHDR, CDR2 SFDVKD. After removal of 5 bases from V and 5 bases from J, the junction contained 5 bases not matched to a gene.